Described below is a single T cell receptor (beta chain) sequence and its context. Its antigen is not yet known. Nothing much larger sits one base from this clone, and base qualities are not available. The data were obtained in a study of blood T cell repertoires in COVID-19 (dated by TCRdb to between 2020 and 2021). Looking at the study overall: Samples from collaborators originated in the United States, Italy and Spain and spanned both the acute and convalescent phases of COVID-19. The sample metadata nearly always contained a de-identified subject ID, COVID-19 status, age in years and sex. Samples came from the ongoing ImmuneRACE study (first 160 participants) plus 1,254 subjects from 6 global collaborators. The dataset comprised deeply sampled blood TCRbeta repertoires from subjects exposed to, actively infected with, or recovered from COVID-19. The prospective study material was composed of cDNA or gDNA derived from T cells, B-cell-depleted T cells, or PBMCs. HLA class I and class II types, where available, came from metadata supplied by the sample provider rather than from assay-based typing. A freely available public database, intended as a resource for researchers studying the immune response to SARS-CoV-2, is where the repertoires were released.

The immunoSEQ Assay, a bias-controlled multiplex PCR, was used to amplify TCRbeta CDR3 regions from genomic DNA. The authors' pipeline ran thus. Within the assay, amplification of reference gene primers was used to estimate how many nucleated cells each sample contained. To quantify the absolute abundance of each unique TCRbeta CDR3 rearrangement, sequence reads were collapsed and filtered. For each sample, productive Simpson clonality was calculated as the square root of Simpson's diversity index across productive rearrangements. Entries here come from immuneACCESS through TCRdb and include only in-frame sequences with V and J called. Some clones fail to appear in such tables; in the studies checked, an unresolved V gene covers under half of the shortfall, and the cause of the remainder is unknown. That table gives V, J and clone size, and the DNA gave D and trimming. Within this sample are around 260,000 clones, with 70% to 90% of them counted one time only. Of the sample, 0.7% to 0.9% falls within the top ten clones.

At one collaborating source in Seattle, patients were enrolled during active infection and were followed longitudinally through the course of disease. Collaborating institutions collected whole blood in K2EDTA tubes following their own protocols. For TCRbeta analysis, collaborators shipped samples as frozen whole blood, isolated PBMCs, or DNA extracted from either of those sample types. The CDR3 runs 14 amino acids, cysteine and phenylalanine included. Only the CDR3 DNA is retained, 42 bases long and in frame from the first base. Trimming leaves V shorter by 11 bases and J shorter by 4 bases, with the junction holding 11 bases beyond the gene matches. CDR1 SNHLY and CDR2 FYNNEI are derived from the germline V gene. What the authors observed across the whole study: Clinical and demographic metadata were provided uncurated, with the amount varying by source and participant.

The TCR sequence derives from a human donor with COVID-19, enrolled during active disease. The donor label of this sample is uncertain. Rearrangement joined TRBV2 to TRBJ1-3; 7 middle bases align to TRBD1. The sequencing input was peripheral blood. CDR3 reads: CALRRTGAGNTIYF. The bases are TGTGCCCTCAGGCGCACAGGGGCAGGAAACACCATATATTTT.